Listed here are 25 T cell receptor beta chains from one sample, sequenced in a study of cytomegalovirus exposure and HLA in healthy donors. The PCR used 60 Vbeta and 13 Jbeta primers. This table comes from immunoSEQ multiplex PCR, and its TCRdb copy is limited to in-frame clones, with some not included. This table has over 100,000 clones, approximately 80% appearing once. Sequenced: PBMCs. The origin of the receptors is a male donor in good health and CMV-seropositive.

V gene TRBV7-9 combines with J gene TRBJ2-7, with D perhaps matching TRBD1 (6 bases). V gave up 6 bases and J gave up 1 base, with 10 bases separating them. Germline V gives CDR1 SEHNR, CDR2 FQNEAQ (reference sequence). The CDR3 covers 13 residues. The CDR3 coding sequence is TGTGCCAGCAGGATAACAGGGTCCTACGAGCAGTACTTC. Protein: CASRITGSYEQYF.

The chain uses TRBV28 and TRBJ2-7, with TRBD2 matching over 8 bases. With 2 bases clipped from V and 3 bases from J, the junction kept 6 bases outside the gene matches. The germline V gene encodes CDR1 MDHEN and CDR2 SYDVKM. CDR3 length: 15 residues. CDR3 DNA sequence: TGTGCCAGCAGTTTAACTAGCGGACTGTACTACGAGCAGTACTTC. Translating it yields CASSLTSGLYYEQYF.

The chain joins TRBV6-5 to TRBJ1-3; D is possibly TRBD1 (6 bases). Per germline, CDR1 MNHEY and CDR2 SVGAGI. Deletions cut 3 bases from V and 0 bases from J, with 9 bases between. CDR3 length equals 15 residues. CDR3 amino acids: CASSYGQLSGNTIYF. CDR3 bases: TGTGCCAGCAGTTATGGACAGCTCTCTGGAAACACCATATATTTT.

The chain joins TRBV7-3 to TRBJ2-7; the match to TRBD1 covers 9 bases. With V trimmed by 5 bases and J by 3 bases, 8 bases remained unmatched. The CDR3 totals 15 residues. Germline V lookup: CDR1 SGHTA, CDR2 FQGTGA. The CDR3 DNA is TGTGCCAGCAGCCTAAGCGGGGACAGGGTCTACGAGCAGTACTTC. It is translated as CASSLSGDRVYEQYF. Supplemented by reference TRBV7-3 and TRBJ2-7, the full variable domain reads GAGVSQTPSNKVTEKGKYVELRCDPISGHTALYWYRQSLGQGPEFLIYFQGTGAADDSGLPNDRFFAVRPEGSVSTLKIQRTERGDSAVYLCASSLSGDRVYEQYFGPGTRLTVT.

V usage is TRBV5-8 and J usage is TRBJ1-6; D is undetermined. CDR1 is SGHTS, CDR2 YDEGEE, per germline. The CDR3 is 15 residues long. V was cut by 1 base and J by 9 bases, with 14 bases left in between. As DNA, the CDR3 is TGTGCCAGCAGCTTGAAAGGCGGCCTTGGTTCACCCCTCCACTTT. Translated: CASSLKGGLGSPLHF.

This chain links TRBV6-6 with TRBJ2-7; 9 nucleotides align to TRBD2. The CDR3 is made up of 15 amino acids. Unmatched junction bases numbered 6, after V lost 4 bases and J lost 2 bases. The V gene's germline CDR1 is MNHNY and CDR2 SVGAGI (reference sequence). Written as DNA, the CDR3 is TGTGCCAGCAGTTCACTTGGCGGGAGGGCCTACGAGCAGTACTTC. This codes for CASSSLGGRAYEQYF.

The chain joins TRBV2 to TRBJ2-5, with D perhaps TRBD1 (7 bases). This CDR3 region has 15 residues. V gave up 6 bases and J gave up 4 bases, with 18 bases separating them. Germline loops: CDR1 SNHLY, CDR2 FYNNEI. CDR3 region: CASRDYLGQSETQYF. The CDR3 nucleotides are TGTGCCAGCAGGGACTACCTGGGACAGTCAGAGACCCAGTACTTC.

The genes are TRBV2 and TRBJ1-6, with 9 bases identical to TRBD1. Trimming cost V 7 bases and J 9 bases; bases outside gene matches: 7. CDR1 is SNHLY and CDR2 is FYNNEI in the germline V gene. The CDR3 runs to 14 residues. In nucleotides, the CDR3 is TGTGCCAGCACTGCGGACAGGGGAGGTTCACCCCTCCACTTT. Its translation is CASTADRGGSPLHF.

The V call is TRBV28, the J call TRBJ1-4, with TRBD1 matching over 9 bases. The CDR3 is 15 residues long. Trimming at V came to 6 bases and at J to 6 bases, leaving 8 bases not matched to a gene. Germline CDR1 MDHEN, CDR2 SYDVKM. Here the CDR3 DNA reads TGTGCCAGCAGGGGAGACAGGGGGTACGATGAAAAACTGTTTTTT. As protein: CASRGDRGYDEKLFF.

This clone has just a few counts. This rearrangement joins TRBV11-2 to TRBJ2-3; TRBD2 aligns across 10 bases. Germline V lookup: CDR1 SGHAT, CDR2 FQNNGV. The CDR3 loop spans 17 amino acids. V was clipped by 3 bases and J by 5 bases; unmatched bases: 11. Here the CDR3 reads CASSFSGSGRVGDTQYF. The CDR3 coding sequence is TGTGCCAGCAGCTTTAGCGGGAGCGGGAGGGTAGGAGATACGCAGTATTTT.

The table lists this clone with a count of one. The chain combines TRBV5-1 with TRBJ2-1; 10 bases agree with TRBD2. The CDR3 is 17 residues long. With V trimmed by 0 bases and J by 2 bases, 5 bases remained unmatched. CDR1 and CDR2 from the germline V gene are SGHRS and YFSETQ. The CDR3 region has the DNA TGCGCCAGCAGCTTGGCCATCACTAGCGGGACCTACAATGAGCAGTTCTTC. It encodes CASSLAITSGTYNEQFF.

This clone was recorded a few times. The chain recombines TRBV28 with TRBJ2-5; D is undetermined. The closer fit of TRBJ2-7 to the DNA end suggests the J call may be wrong. Germline-derived CDR1 and CDR2 are MDHEN and SYDVKM. The CDR3 is 16 residues long. The CDR3 reads CASSLFHRLDPYEQYF. In nucleotides, the CDR3 is TGTGCCAGCAGTTTATTCCACCGACTCGACCCCTACGAGCAGTACTTC.

The V and J genes are TRBV10-3 and TRBJ1-5; 10 bases are a match to TRBD1. This CDR3 has 17 amino acids. J was trimmed by 4 bases and V by 10 bases; bases with no gene match: 16. Germline CDR1 reads ENHRY; CDR2 reads SYGVKD. The CDR3 region has the DNA TGTGCCACACGTCCGGGACAGGGGCTCAAGGAAAATCAGCCCCAGCATTTT. As protein: CATRPGQGLKENQPQHF.

This clone was picked up a small number of times. CDR3 loop: CASNPDLNDEQFF. The DNA for the CDR3 is TGTGCCAGCAATCCAGATTTGAACGATGAGCAGTTCTTC. This chain connects TRBV7-9 to TRBJ2-1; D remains ambiguous. This CDR3 region has 13 residues. Germline CDR1 is SEHNR and CDR2 is FQNEAQ (reference sequence). V was pared by 7 bases and J by 8 bases, with 15 bases between.

The J gene is TRBJ2-7, the V gene TRBV28; 8 nucleotides align to TRBD2. The CDR3 length is 14 residues. V lost 7 bases to trimming and J lost 3 bases; unmatched junction nucleotides: 8. Germline V gene sequence: CDR1 MDHEN, CDR2 SYDVKM. The CDR3 DNA reads as TGTGCCAGCACTACCGGGACTAGGAGCTACGAGCAGTACTTC. This encodes CASTTGTRSYEQYF.

The chain links TRBV28 to TRBJ1-4; D gene uncertain. The CDR3 sequence is 13 residues long. The V and J ends lost 2 bases and 4 bases respectively, with 5 bases between them. Germline V gene data show CDR1 as MDHEN and CDR2 as SYDVKM. Written as DNA, the CDR3 is TGTGCCAGCAGTTTAGAGGGTAATGAAAAACTGTTTTTT. This sequence encodes CASSLEGNEKLFF.

The chain has TRBV27 and TRBJ2-6, with 16 bases identical to TRBD2. The CDR3 runs to 24 residues. V shed 5 bases and J 2 bases; nucleotides not matched to a gene: 21. Germline V gene lookup returns CDR1 MNHEY and CDR2 SMNVEV (reference sequence). This chain's CDR3 is CASSRPWGPGLAGGPHPGANVLTF. DNA of the CDR3: TGTGCCAGCAGTCGTCCTTGGGGGCCGGGACTAGCGGGGGGGCCGCATCCTGGGGCCAACGTCCTGACTTTC.

The V gene is TRBV7-2, the J gene TRBJ2-1; 9 nucleotides align to TRBD2. The CDR3 covers 14 residues. V dropped 2 bases and J dropped 15; count of bases not matched to a gene: 11. From germline, CDR1 is SGHTA and CDR2 FQGNSA. CDR3: CASSLSSAGGGLFF. DNA of the CDR3: TGTGCCAGCAGCTTAAGTTCTGCGGGAGGGGGATTGTTCTTC.

The gene calls are TRBV6-5 and TRBJ2-7; 7 bases line up with TRBD1. CDR1 and CDR2 from the germline V gene are MNHEY and SVGAGI. The CDR3 contains 14 residues. V was clipped by 2 bases and J by 2 bases; unmatched bases: 3. The CDR3 protein is CASSYNRGPYEQYF. The CDR3 nucleotides are TGTGCCAGCAGTTACAACAGGGGCCCCTACGAGCAGTACTTC.

J is TRBJ2-5 and V is TRBV28; tentative D call: TRBD1 (5 bases). Trimming pared 7 bases from V and 5 bases from J, leaving 14 bases between. CDR3 length: 13 residues. Germline CDR1 and CDR2: MDHEN and SYDVKM. The CDR3 here is CASKLGVTETQYF. The CDR3 DNA reads as TGTGCCAGCAAGCTAGGGGTCACGGAGACCCAGTACTTC.

This clone has only one observation. J is TRBJ2-5 and V is TRBV18; TRBD1 matches at 11 bases. The CDR3 covers 17 residues. The V segment lost 2 bases and the J segment 5 bases; nucleotides outside the gene matches: 10. The germline CDR1 and CDR2 sequences are KGHSH and LQKENI. In DNA form, the CDR3 reads TGTGCCAGCTCACCAGGGACAGGGGGACTCTTAGGCGAGACCCAGTACTTC. Protein product: CASSPGTGGLLGETQYF.

The J gene is TRBJ1-2, the V gene TRBV7-9; D not resolved. V gave up 0 bases and J gave up 2 bases, with 7 bases separating them. From germline, CDR1 is SEHNR and CDR2 FQNEAQ (reference sequence). This CDR3 region has 14 residues. CDR3 nucleotide sequence: TGTGCCAGCAGCTTAGCGACAAGCAACTATGGCTACACCTTC. Protein sequence: CASSLATSNYGYTF.

The chain couples TRBV5-5 to TRBJ2-1; D may be TRBD2 (5 bases). Looked up from germline, CDR1 is SGHKS and CDR2 is YYEKEE (reference sequence). V was cut by 3 bases and J by 9 bases, with 13 bases left in between. This CDR3 has 13 amino acids. As DNA, the CDR3 is TGTGCCAGCAGCTACGGTACCCGGGGTGAGCAGTTCTTC. This encodes CASSYGTRGEQFF. The whole variable domain, remainder taken from reference TRBV5-5 and TRBJ2-1, is DAGVTQSPTHLIKTRGQQVTLRCSPISGHKSVSWYQQVLGQGPQFIFQYYEKEERGRGNFPDRFSARQFPNYSSELNVNALLLGDSALYLCASSYGTRGEQFFGPGTRLTVL.

The V gene is TRBV19, the J gene TRBJ1-2; no definite D call. The V gene's germline CDR1 is LNHDA and CDR2 SQIVND (reference sequence). V was pared by 6 bases and J by 3 bases, with 8 bases between. The CDR3 is 12 amino acids. The chain's CDR3 is CASSPRDYGYTF. As DNA, the CDR3 is TGTGCCAGTAGCCCCCGGGACTATGGCTACACCTTC.

The chain recombines TRBV2 with TRBJ1-2; tentative D call: TRBD1 (6 bases). Trimming left V 9 bases short and J 5 bases short, with 16 bases between. CDR1 is SNHLY and CDR2 is FYNNEI in the germline V gene. The CDR3 contains 13 residues. CDR3 residues: CASNGGGPYGYTF. CDR3 nucleotide sequence: TGTGCCAGTAATGGGGGGGGCCCGTATGGCTACACCTTC. The variable domain in full, completed from reference TRBV2 and TRBJ1-2, reads EPEVTQTPSHQVTQMGQEVILRCVPISNHLYFYWYRQILGQKVEFLVSFYNNEISEKSEIFDDQFSVERPDGSNFTLKIRSTKLEDSAMYFCASNGGGPYGYTFGSGTRLTVV.